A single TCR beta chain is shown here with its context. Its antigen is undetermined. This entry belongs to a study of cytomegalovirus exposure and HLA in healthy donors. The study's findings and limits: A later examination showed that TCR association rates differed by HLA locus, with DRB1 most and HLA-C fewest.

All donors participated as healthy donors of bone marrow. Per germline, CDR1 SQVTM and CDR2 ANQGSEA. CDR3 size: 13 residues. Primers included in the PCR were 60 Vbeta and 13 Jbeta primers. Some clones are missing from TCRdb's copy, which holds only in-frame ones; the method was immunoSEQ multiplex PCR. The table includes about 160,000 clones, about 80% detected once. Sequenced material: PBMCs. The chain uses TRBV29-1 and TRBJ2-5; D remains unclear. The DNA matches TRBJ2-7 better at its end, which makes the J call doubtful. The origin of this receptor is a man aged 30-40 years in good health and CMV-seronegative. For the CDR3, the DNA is TGCAGCGTTGAAGATCCCGTTGTCTACGAGCAGTACTTC. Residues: CSVEDPVVYEQYF.